This TCR beta chain was identified during a study of blood T cells in healthy people across ages. General observations from the study: Diversity was estimated from one million T cells, and these estimates were considered underestimates. Measured against age, TCR beta diversity per million T cells decreased in a roughly linear manner.

For the second PCR, which ran for about 6 to 11 cycles, a sample-barcoded 5' primer and a J-beta primer mix were used. CDR3-containing paired-end reads numbered at least 3 million in each sample. TCRdb re-called the 5' RACE reads with MiXCR, one entry per CDR3 protein. This sample yields roughly 900,000 distinct CDR3 sequences, of which around 48% are seen a single time; under 15% belongs to the top ten. The V end was cut by 7 bases, the J end by 0 bases, with 8 bases between. From germline, CDR1 is SGHTA and CDR2 FQGTGA. CDR3 length: 13 residues. Comments on this clonotype: Its antigen is still unknown.

The source is a man aged 30 to 45 in good health. The chain couples TRBV7-3 to TRBJ2-3; no clear D. The sample consisted of blood. The CDR3 protein is CASNLASTDTQYF. DNA of the CDR3: TGTGCCAGCAACTTGGCTAGCACAGATACGCAGTATTTT.